This T cell receptor (beta chain) was observed in a study of blood T cell repertoires in COVID-19. Study background: Samples representing acute and convalescent COVID-19 were sourced from the United States, Italy and Spain. The cDNA or gDNA used as material had been derived from T cells, B-cell-depleted T cells, or PBMCs.

Trimming at V came to 4 bases and at J to 2 bases, leaving 3 bases not matched to a gene. The CDR3 is 14 residues long. Per the germline V gene, CDR1 is WSHSY and CDR2 is SAAADI. In Seattle, patients joined the study during active infection and were tracked longitudinally. The protocol was immunoSEQ multiplex PCR, while the TCRdb copy is restricted to in-frame clones and leaves out a portion. The repertoire holds a few hundred thousand clones, with 88% as singletons. This sequence originates from a woman in her 50s with COVID-19, enrolled during active disease. This chain uses TRBV10-2 with TRBJ1-1; 8 positions agree with TRBD1. The sequenced material came from peripheral blood. The CDR3: CASSVDRGNTEAFF. In DNA form, the CDR3 reads TGCGCCAGCAGTGTAGACAGGGGCAACACTGAAGCTTTCTTT.